The T cell receptor beta chain under discussion was sequenced for a study of blood T cells in healthy people across ages. Background on the study: Capture via template switching afforded approximately one barcoded beta molecule per two T cells.

General study findings and limits: No one knew whether donors had CMV, which possibly confounded expanded clonotype changes. Among T cells, TCR beta diversity per million cells dropped roughly linearly as age rose. In long-lived donors, naive CD4+ cell counts and diversity exceeded those of aged donors.

For the second PCR, which ran for about 6 to 11 cycles, a sample-barcoded 5' primer and a J-beta primer mix were used. TCRdb ran MiXCR on the 5' RACE reads and lists one entry per CDR3 protein. Of 600,000 or so distinct CDR3 sequences listed, about 30% are singletons. With regard to this clonotype: Its antigen is not known. With a much larger clone just one base away, this may be a read error.

CDR1 is MNHEY, CDR2 SVGEGT, per germline. CDR3 length: 14 amino acids. The gene calls are TRBV6-2 or TRBV6-3 and TRBJ2-4, with D possibly being TRBD1 or TRBD2 (5 bases each). The assigned J gene may be wrong: the sequence end matches TRBJ2-7 better. The source is a woman over 75 in good health. The material sequenced was blood. As DNA, the CDR3 is TGTGCCAGCAGATACGGGGACGTCTTCTACGAGCAGTACTTC. Translating it yields CASRYGDVFYEQYF.